The sequence of this T cell receptor (beta chain) was determined in a study of T cell responses to AZD1222 COVID-19 vaccine (dated by TCRdb to about 2021). Turning to the overall study: AZD1222 recipients with second doses at about 4 weeks or about 12 weeks were pooled, because spike-specific TCR depth and breadth did not differ between schedules. TCR sequencing was performed for 230 to 250 trial participants, of whom about 200 were given two doses of AZD1222 and roughly 25 were given two doses of MenACWY control vaccine. Trial participants were enrolled by age into subgroups of 18-55, 56-69 and 70-plus years, and roughly 150, 30 and 60 TCR-sequenced participants, respectively, were included in these subgroups. Overall study outcomes, separate from this receptor: A significant rise in spike-specific TCR breadth and depth was observed after two AZD1222 doses relative to day 0 and relative to MenACWY recipients. Reportedly, close to half of the unique spike-specific TCRs recognized epitopes lying outside the regions that are mutated in the B.1.351 and B.1.1.7 variants. No day 14 peak-response samples were available, so repertoires were characterized only after the peak T cell response. In the small 56-69-year group, the increase in depth fell short of significance, most likely because of low power. Most participants were white British and females outnumbered males, and the authors suggested that clonal diversity may have been underestimated. The whole spike protein was spanned by vaccine-associated CD4 TCRs, and dominant responses were seen in regions 160-218 and 743-854. Only five to seven AZD1222 recipients were SARS-CoV-2 seropositive at baseline, limiting conclusions about previously exposed vaccinees.

The CDR3 numbers 14 residues from cysteine through phenylalanine. Just the 42-base CDR3 DNA is kept, in frame starting at base 1. According to the germline V gene, CDR1 reads SGHTA and CDR2 reads FQGTGA. The V end loses 2 bases and the J end loses 0 bases, and a stretch of 5 bases separates them. Details on this clone: Its antigen remains undetermined. Base qualities were left out, and no much larger clone turns up one base away.

According to the study, the label for this sample's time point signals: baseline before first vaccination. Vaccinee samples were obtained from the UK trials COV001 and COV002, which included a single-blind randomized controlled phase 2/3 trial of AZD1222 (ChAdOx1 nCoV-19) in healthy adults. Trial participant PBMC samples were collected at day 0 and day 28 after the second dose for TCRbeta chain sequencing. The CDR3 regions of human TCRbeta chains were subjected to immunosequencing. Regarding the original processing steps: TCRs in the repertoires were matched against a reference library of SARS-CoV-2-specific TCRs that had been generated with the MIRA antigen-specificity platform. Breadth was defined as the fraction of unique TCRs that were SARS-CoV-2-associated. Depth was defined as the fraction of total T cells that were SARS-CoV-2-associated. Using the MIRA data, every spike-specific TCR was mapped to the spike region that the TCR reacted to and assigned to either a CD4 or a CD8 class. Log10-transformed breadth and depth values were compared by one-way ANOVA with Sidak's multiple comparisons tests. Entries here come from immuneACCESS through TCRdb and include only in-frame sequences with V and J called. Some clones fail to appear in such tables; in the studies checked, an unresolved V gene covers under half of the shortfall, and the cause of the remainder is unknown. D and trimming were read from the DNA, whereas the V and J calls and clone size are those reported in that table. Here the sample has about 120,000 clones; 75% to 95% occur a single time. The ten largest clones take up over 5% of the sample.

The specimen was peripheral blood, collected on day 0 of AZD1222 vaccination. The V and J segments used are TRBV7-3 and TRBJ1-5; the D gene assignment is ambiguous. The sequence was obtained from an adult in good health. The DNA reads TGTGCCAGCAGCTTAGACGATAGCAATCAGCCCCAGCATTTT. Translation gives CASSLDDSNQPQHF. Joined to the reference TRBV7-3 and TRBJ1-5 proteins, this CDR3 gives the full variable domain: GAGVSQTPSNKVTEKGKYVELRCDPISGHTALYWYRQSLGQGPEFLIYFQGTGAADDSGLPNDRFFAVRPEGSVSTLKIQRTERGDSAVYLCASSLDDSNQPQHFGDGTRLSIL.